This note documents a single T cell receptor (beta chain) sequence. V lost 1 base and J lost 12, with 16 bases in between. The CDR3 is 15 residues long. Germline V gene data show CDR1 as SEHNR and CDR2 as FQNEAQ (reference sequence). After thawing and overnight rest, PBMC were stained with GMM-loaded CD1B tetramer, viability dye and anti-CD3 for sorting. The CD1B tetramers carried C32 glucose monomycolate purified from Rhodococcus equi. CD14-expressing monocytes were removed from PBMC before cryopreservation and sorting. This entry belongs to a study of T cells in tuberculosis. On the study more broadly: Sequenced TCRs come from CD1B-GMM tetramer-binding T cells.

TCR-alpha and TCR-beta chains were sequenced unpaired. Repertoires were generated with immunoSEQ multiplex PCR, while TCRdb's copy carries only in-frame clones and drops some. The sample has 85,000 to 90,000 clones, roughly 88% seen once. Notes on the study in general: The stringent gate may have excluded weak CD1B-GMM tetramer binders.

The chain recombines TRBV7-9 with TRBJ1-6; possibly TRBD1 for D (6 bases). This sequence was found in an adult woman with latent tuberculosis. Sequenced: CD1b-GMM tetramer-negative cells sorted from PBMCs. The DNA of the CDR3 is TGTGCCAGCAGCTTAGGTGGACAGAAATCTTTACCCCTCCACTTT. Its translation: CASSLGGQKSLPLHF. The complete variable domain, with remaining parts taken from reference TRBV7-9 and TRBJ1-6, reads DTGVSQNPRHKITKRGQNVTFRCDPISEHNRLYWYRQTLGQGPEFLTYFQNEAQLEKSRLLSDRFSAERPKGSFSTLEIQRTEQGDSAMYLCASSLGGQKSLPLHFGNGTRLTVT.